These T cell receptor beta chains were read from a single sample in a study of blood T cells in healthy people across ages. TCRdb used MiXCR to reprocess the 5' RACE reads, holding one entry per CDR3 protein. The data contain some 1 million distinct CDR3 sequences, over 35% of them seen just once; the ten biggest clones take up under 20%. The specimen sequenced was blood. All receptors come from a woman aged 60-70 years in good health. Both conserved end residues are part of each CDR3. Each record gives: J gene, V gene, D gene, clone size, CDR3 DNA, CDR3 protein. A D gene is named only where the DNA matches it firmly. Not all rows give a size; the values are once, few, many and, for expanded clones, a class.

TRBJ2-1	TRBV10-1	TRBD2	.	TGCGCCAGCAGTGACCCCTCGGCGGGAGTTGACGAGCAGTTCTTC	CASSDPSAGVDEQFF
TRBJ2-7	TRBV12-3/TRBV12-4	TRBD2	.	TGTGCCAGCAGCTGGGGGCTAGCGGGAGTCGAGCAGTACTTC	CASSWGLAGVEQYF
TRBJ2-7	TRBV29-1	TRBD2	many	TGCAGCGTTGTCACCGGGCTAGCGGGAGGCGAGCAGTACTTC	CSVVTGLAGGEQYF
TRBJ2-3	TRBV11-1	.	few	TGTGCCAGCAGCGCCGGGACAAGTGCGCTCCGGGATACGCAGTATTTT	CASSAGTSALRDTQYF
TRBJ2-3	TRBV20-1	TRBD2	few	TGCAGTGCTAGGGAGGAGCGGGATTTCACAGATACGCAGTATTTT	CSAREERDFTDTQYF
TRBJ2-3	TRBV5-4	.	.	TGTGCCAGCAGCAAAGCGTCACGGCCTAAAGATACGCAGTATTTT	CASSKASRPKDTQYF
TRBJ2-3	TRBV6-6	TRBD2	.	TGTGCCAGCAGTCGACCGGGACTAGAGTCGGATACGCAGTATTTT	CASSRPGLESDTQYF
TRBJ1-2	TRBV10-3	.	.	TGTGCCATCAGTAAGGCTGACTATGGCTACACCTTC	CAISKADYGYTF
TRBJ2-5	TRBV20-1	TRBD2	.	TGCAGTGCTACCCCACCTAGCGGGAGCGGTGAGACCCAGTACTTC	CSATPPSGSGETQYF
TRBJ2-3	TRBV11-2	.	.	TGTGCCAGCAGCTTTCAGCGGGCCCACACAGATACGCAGTATTTT	CASSFQRAHTDTQYF
TRBJ2-3	TRBV6-5	TRBD2	.	TGTGCCAGCAGTTACAGGGGACTAGCGGCAGATACGCAGTATTTT	CASSYRGLAADTQYF
TRBJ2-6	TRBV28	.	.	TGTGCCAGCAGTTTATTGGTGCGTGGGGCCAACGTCCTGACTTTC	CASSLLVRGANVLTF
TRBJ2-1	TRBV9	TRBD2	.	TGTGCCAGCAGCAGATTAGCGGGAGGGCCGGCTGAGCAGTTCTTC	CASSRLAGGPAEQFF
TRBJ2-7	TRBV11-2	.	few	TGTGCCAGCAGCTTAGAGGCAGGGTGGGACGGCGAGCAGTACTTC	CASSLEAGWDGEQYF
TRBJ1-5	TRBV20-1	.	.	TGCAGTGCTAGTAATCAGGGGCGCTTGGATCAGCCCCAGCATTTT	CSASNQGRLDQPQHF
TRBJ1-1	TRBV2	TRBD1	.	TGTGTCAGCAGACAGGGGACTTTCGACACTGAAGCTTTCTTT	CVSRQGTFDTEAFF
TRBJ2-5	TRBV14	.	.	TGTGCCAGCAGCCAAGATATGCTTGGGTTAATGGAGACCCAGTACTTC	CASSQDMLGLMETQYF
TRBJ2-1	TRBV10-1	.	few	TGCGCCAGCAGCGAAAGGGGAACTAGCTCCTACAATGAGCAGTTCTTC	CASSERGTSSYNEQFF
TRBJ2-1	TRBV3-1	TRBD1	few	TGTGCCAGCAGCCAAGGTTCAGGGGGCGGAAAGGGCTCCTACAATGAGCAGTTCTTC	CASSQGSGGGKGSYNEQFF
TRBJ2-3	TRBV4-1	TRBD2	.	TGCGCCAACAGCCCCGGACTAGTTTCGGCAGATACGCAGTATTTT	CANSPGLVSADTQYF
TRBJ2-1	TRBV24-1	TRBD1	.	TGTGCCACCAGACAGGGGGCCTTAGGGGATGAGCAGTTCTTC	CATRQGALGDEQFF
TRBJ2-1	TRBV7-9	.	.	TGTGCCAGCAGCTTAAGGGATAAGGAACGGCGGCAGTTCTTC	CASSLRDKERRQFF
TRBJ2-6	TRBV7-9	.	few	TGTGCCAGCAGCTTAGGGCAGGGGCAAGCTGGGGCCAACGTCCTGACTTTC	CASSLGQGQAGANVLTF
TRBJ1-6	TRBV20-1	.	.	TGCAGTGCTAGAGCAGGGGCCTTTAATTCACCCCTCCACTTT	CSARAGAFNSPLHF
TRBJ2-7	TRBV4-1	TRBD1	few	TGCGCCAGCAGCCAAGAGTGGGGGACAGGGTTCGACGAGCAGTACTTC	CASSQEWGTGFDEQYF
TRBJ2-1	TRBV7-3	TRBD2	few	TGTGCCAGCAGCTTATACCTAGCGGGAGTCAATGAGCAGTTCTTC	CASSLYLAGVNEQFF
TRBJ2-5	TRBV29-1	.	many	TGCAGCGTTGGGTTTATTAGACAAGAGACCCAGTACTTC	CSVGFIRQETQYF
TRBJ2-7	TRBV5-4	.	.	TGTGCCAGCAGCTCCGAGGGCGAGCTTTGGGGGAATGAGCAGTACTTC	CASSSEGELWGNEQYF
TRBJ2-5	TRBV19	TRBD1	once	TGTGCCAGTTCGACAGGGTTCGGTCAAGAGACCCAGTACTTC	CASSTGFGQETQYF
TRBJ2-5	TRBV6-5	TRBD1	.	TGTGCCAGCAGTTACTGGGGACAGGGCAACAATGAGCAGTACTTC	CASSYWGQGNNEQYF
TRBJ2-7	TRBV20-1	.	.	TGCAGTGCTAGAGATCTCAAGAATACAGTTAACTACGAGCAGTACTTC	CSARDLKNTVNYEQYF
TRBJ1-2	TRBV3-1	.	.	TGTGCCAGCAGCCAAGATTTGACGGCATCCTCTGGCTACACCTTC	CASSQDLTASSGYTF
TRBJ2-3	TRBV6-1	.	once	TGTGCCAGCAGTGCCTCCCCCGCTAGCGCAGATACGCAGTATTTT	CASSASPASADTQYF
TRBJ1-6	TRBV7-8	TRBD1	.	TGTGCCAGCAGCTTAGCGGGGGACAGGGGGCGAAGGTCACCCCTCCACTTT	CASSLAGDRGRRSPLHF
TRBJ2-5	TRBV20-1	.	.	TGCAGTGCCACCGGGACATTACAAGAGACCCAGTACTTC	CSATGTLQETQYF
TRBJ2-7	TRBV10-1	TRBD1	few	TGCGCCAGCAGTGAGCGGGGACAGGGGTACGCGGACCAGTACTTC	CASSERGQGYADQYF